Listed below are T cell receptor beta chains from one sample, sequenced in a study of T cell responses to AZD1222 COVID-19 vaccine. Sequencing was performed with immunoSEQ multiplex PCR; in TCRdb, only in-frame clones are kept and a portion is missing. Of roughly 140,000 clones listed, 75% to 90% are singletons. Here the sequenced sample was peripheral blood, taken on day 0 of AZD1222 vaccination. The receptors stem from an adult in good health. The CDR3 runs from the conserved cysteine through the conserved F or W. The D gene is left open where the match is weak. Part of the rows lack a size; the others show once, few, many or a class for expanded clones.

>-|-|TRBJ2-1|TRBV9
CASSPRHSYNEQFF
TGTGCCAGCAGCCCCCGGCACAGCTACAATGAGCAGTTCTTC
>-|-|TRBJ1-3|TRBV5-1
CASSLHDTDSGNTIYF
TGCGCCAGCAGCTTGCATGATACCGACTCTGGAAACACCATATATTTT
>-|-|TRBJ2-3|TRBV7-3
CASSLTVDTDTQYF
TGTGCCAGCAGCTTAACGGTTGACACAGATACGCAGTATTTT
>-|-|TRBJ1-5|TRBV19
CASSPPAVIGQPQHF
TGTGCCAGTAGCCCCCCCGCGGTTATTGGGCAGCCCCAGCATTTT
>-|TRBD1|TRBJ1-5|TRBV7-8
CASSLWAGGGNQPQHF
TGTGCCAGCAGCTTATGGGCAGGGGGAGGCAATCAGCCCCAGCATTTT
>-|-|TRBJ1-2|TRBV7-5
CVRSLDDVRGSGSNYGYTF
TGTGTCAGAAGCTTAGATGACGTGCGGGGCTCCGGCTCGAACTATGGCTACACCTTC
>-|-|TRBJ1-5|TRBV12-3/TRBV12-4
CASSPDSNQPQHF
TGTGCCAGCAGCCCCGACAGTAATCAGCCCCAGCATTTT
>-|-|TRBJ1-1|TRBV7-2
CASRPLPGHPKILNTEAFF
TGTGCCAGCAGGCCTCTTCCGGGACACCCGAAAATTTTGAACACTGAAGCTTTCTTT
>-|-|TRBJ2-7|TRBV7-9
CASALDGAGFFYEQYF
TGTGCCAGCGCCCTCGATGGGGCCGGATTCTTCTACGAGCAGTACTTC
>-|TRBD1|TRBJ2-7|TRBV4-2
CASSQPGQASYEQYF
TGTGCCAGCAGCCAACCGGGACAGGCTTCCTACGAGCAGTACTTC
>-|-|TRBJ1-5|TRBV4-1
CASSPGVGSDQPQHF
TGCGCCAGCAGCCCGGGGGTCGGGTCTGATCAGCCCCAGCATTTT
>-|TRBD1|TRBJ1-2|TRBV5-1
CASSLEDRDYHGYTF
TGCGCCAGCAGCTTGGAGGACAGGGACTATCATGGCTACACCTTC
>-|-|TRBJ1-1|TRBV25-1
CASSAYSDTEAFF
TGTGCCAGCAGTGCCTACAGTGACACTGAAGCTTTCTTT
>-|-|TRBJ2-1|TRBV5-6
CASSFLEVGSGRGDEQFF
TGTGCCAGCAGCTTCCTTGAGGTAGGGAGTGGTCGGGGCGATGAGCAGTTCTTC
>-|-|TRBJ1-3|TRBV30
CAWSVIRTGNTIYF
TGTGCCTGGAGTGTAATTCGAACTGGAAACACCATATATTTT
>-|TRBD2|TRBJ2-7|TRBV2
CATVSIRRGTQLGYEQYF
TGTGCCACCGTATCCATAAGGCGGGGGACTCAATTGGGGTACGAGCAGTACTTC
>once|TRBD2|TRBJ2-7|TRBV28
CASSQPTSGRGYEQYF
TGTGCCAGCAGTCAACCGACTAGCGGGAGGGGGTACGAGCAGTACTTC
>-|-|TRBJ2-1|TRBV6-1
CASSEASGYNEQFF
TGTGCCAGCAGTGAAGCTAGCGGCTACAATGAGCAGTTCTTC
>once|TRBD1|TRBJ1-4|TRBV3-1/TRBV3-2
CASSLSDRVSHEKLFF
TGTGCCAGCAGCCTTTCCGACAGGGTCAGCCATGAAAAACTGTTTTTT
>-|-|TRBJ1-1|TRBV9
CASSAPRGRGTEAFF
TGTGCCAGCAGCGCCCCCCGAGGGCGAGGAACTGAAGCTTTCTTT
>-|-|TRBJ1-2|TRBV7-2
CASSLAMIYGYTF
TGTGCCAGCAGCTTAGCGATGATCTATGGCTACACCTTC
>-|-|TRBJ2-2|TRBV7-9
CASSLAATSGGELFF
TGTGCCAGCAGCTTAGCGGCGACTAGTGGTGGGGAGCTGTTTTTT
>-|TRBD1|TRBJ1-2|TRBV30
CALGQAVRYGYTF
TGTGCCCTAGGACAGGCTGTTCGCTATGGCTACACCTTC
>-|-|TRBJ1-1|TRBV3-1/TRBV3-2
CASSPAGLMNTEAFF
TGTGCCAGCTCCCCCGCGGGCCTTATGAACACTGAAGCTTTCTTT
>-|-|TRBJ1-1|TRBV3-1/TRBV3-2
CASSLLLDTEAFF
TGTGCCAGCAGCCTTTTGTTGGACACTGAAGCTTTCTTT
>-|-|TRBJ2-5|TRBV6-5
CASSYYGKETQYF
TGTGCCAGCAGTTACTATGGTAAAGAGACCCAGTACTTC
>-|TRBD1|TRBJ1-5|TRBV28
CASNPRVSGGYRHQPQHF
TGTGCCAGCAATCCAAGGGTGTCAGGGGGCTATCGGCATCAGCCCCAGCATTTT